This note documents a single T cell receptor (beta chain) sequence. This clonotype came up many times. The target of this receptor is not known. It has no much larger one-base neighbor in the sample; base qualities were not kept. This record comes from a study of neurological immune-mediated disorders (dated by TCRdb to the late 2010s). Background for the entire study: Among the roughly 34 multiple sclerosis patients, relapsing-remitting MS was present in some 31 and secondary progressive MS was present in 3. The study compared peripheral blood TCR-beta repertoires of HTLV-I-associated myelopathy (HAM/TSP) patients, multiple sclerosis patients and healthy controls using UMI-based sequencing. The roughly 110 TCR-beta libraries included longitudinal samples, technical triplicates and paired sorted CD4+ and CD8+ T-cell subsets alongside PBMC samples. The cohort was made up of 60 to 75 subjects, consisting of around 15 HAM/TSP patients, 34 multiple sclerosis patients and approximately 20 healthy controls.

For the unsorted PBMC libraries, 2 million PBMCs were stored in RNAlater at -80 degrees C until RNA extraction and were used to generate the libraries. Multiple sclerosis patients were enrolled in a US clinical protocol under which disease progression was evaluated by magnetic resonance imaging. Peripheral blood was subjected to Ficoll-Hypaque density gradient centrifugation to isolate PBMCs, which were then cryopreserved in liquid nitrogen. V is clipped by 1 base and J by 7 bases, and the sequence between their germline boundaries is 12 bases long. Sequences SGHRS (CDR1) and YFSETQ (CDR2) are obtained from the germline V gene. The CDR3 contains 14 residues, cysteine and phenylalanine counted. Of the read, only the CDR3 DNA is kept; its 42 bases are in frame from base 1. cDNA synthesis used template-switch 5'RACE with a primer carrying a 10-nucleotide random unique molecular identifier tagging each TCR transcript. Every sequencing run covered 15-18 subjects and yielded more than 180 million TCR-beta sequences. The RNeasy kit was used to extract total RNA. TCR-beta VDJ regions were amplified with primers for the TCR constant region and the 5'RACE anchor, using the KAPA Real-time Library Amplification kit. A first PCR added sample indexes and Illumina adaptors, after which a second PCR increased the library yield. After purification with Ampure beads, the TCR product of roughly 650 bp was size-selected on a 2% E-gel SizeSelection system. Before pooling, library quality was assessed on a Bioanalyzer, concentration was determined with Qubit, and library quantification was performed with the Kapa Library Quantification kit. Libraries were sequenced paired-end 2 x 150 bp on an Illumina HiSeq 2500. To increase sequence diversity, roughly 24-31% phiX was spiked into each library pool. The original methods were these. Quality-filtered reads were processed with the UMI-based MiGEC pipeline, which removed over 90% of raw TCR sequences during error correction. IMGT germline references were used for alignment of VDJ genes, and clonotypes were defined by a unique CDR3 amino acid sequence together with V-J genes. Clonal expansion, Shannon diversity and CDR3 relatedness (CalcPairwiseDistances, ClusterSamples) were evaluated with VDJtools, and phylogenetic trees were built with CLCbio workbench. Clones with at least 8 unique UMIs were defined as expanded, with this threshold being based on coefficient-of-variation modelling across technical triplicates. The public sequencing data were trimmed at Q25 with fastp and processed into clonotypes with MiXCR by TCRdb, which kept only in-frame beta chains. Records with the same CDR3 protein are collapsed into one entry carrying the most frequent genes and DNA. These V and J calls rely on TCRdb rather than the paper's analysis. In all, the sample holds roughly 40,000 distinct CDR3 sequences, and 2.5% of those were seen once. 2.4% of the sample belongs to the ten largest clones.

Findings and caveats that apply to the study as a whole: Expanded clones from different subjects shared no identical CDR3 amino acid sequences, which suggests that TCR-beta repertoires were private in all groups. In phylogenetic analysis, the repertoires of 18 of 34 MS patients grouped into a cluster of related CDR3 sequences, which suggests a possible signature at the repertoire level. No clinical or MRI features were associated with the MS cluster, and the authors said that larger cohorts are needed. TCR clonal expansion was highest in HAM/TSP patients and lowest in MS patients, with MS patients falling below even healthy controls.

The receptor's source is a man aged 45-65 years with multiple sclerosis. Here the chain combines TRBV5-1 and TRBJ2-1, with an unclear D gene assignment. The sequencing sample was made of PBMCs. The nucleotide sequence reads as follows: TGCGCCAGCAGCTTGCATCTCTCCAGGAATGAGCAGTTCTTC. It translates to CASSLHLSRNEQFF.